This is a list of T cell receptor beta chains from one sample in a study of T cell responses to AZD1222 COVID-19 vaccine. Using immunoSEQ multiplex PCR, the repertoire was profiled, and TCRdb retains in-frame clones only, with some absent. The sample lists roughly 110,000 clones, less than 95% occurring once. The sample in question was peripheral blood, obtained 28 days after the second AZD1222 dose. These receptors were collected from an adult who received the AZD1222 COVID-19 vaccine. Both conserved end residues are part of each CDR3. Each record gives: J gene, V gene, D gene, clone size, CDR3 length, CDR3 DNA, CDR3 protein. D genes are given only for firm matches. Rows give clone size only sometimes, using once, few, many, or a class for an expanded clone.

TRBJ2-6 | TRBV7-9 | TRBD1 | - | 18 | TGTGCCAGCACCCACCGGGGACAGGTTAGCTCTGGGGCCAACGTCCTGACTTTC | CASTHRGQVSSGANVLTF
TRBJ1-5 | TRBV18 | - | - | 16 | TGTGCCAGCTCACCACTGAGGGGTGAGGGCAATCAGCCCCAGCATTTT | CASSPLRGEGNQPQHF
TRBJ1-6 | TRBV18 | - | - | 15 | TGTGCCAGCTCACCTAAACAGGGTGTTGGTTCACCCCTCCACTTT | CASSPKQGVGSPLHF
TRBJ2-2 | TRBV7-6 | - | - | 16 | TGTGCCAGCAGCTTAGGTCCGGCCGCGAACACCGGGGAGCTGTTTTTT | CASSLGPAANTGELFF
TRBJ1-3 | TRBV18 | - | once | 15 | TGTGCCAGCTCACCTGTAACCTTCTCTGGAAACACCATATATTTT | CASSPVTFSGNTIYF
TRBJ2-1 | TRBV7-6 | TRBD2 | - | 18 | TGTGCCAGCAGCCCCTGGACTAGCGGGGGGTCGATCTTCAATGAGCAGTTCTTC | CASSPWTSGGSIFNEQFF
TRBJ2-7 | TRBV11-2 | - | - | 14 | TGTGCCAGCAGCCGAACGACATTAGTCTACGAGCAGTACTTC | CASSRTTLVYEQYF
TRBJ2-7 | TRBV9 | TRBD1 | - | 15 | TGTGCCAGCAGCGTAGGGGTCGGACAGGGCTACGAGCAGTACTTC | CASSVGVGQGYEQYF
TRBJ2-2 | TRBV19 | TRBD2 | - | 14 | TGTGCCAGTAGTATAGGGGGGGGCACCGGGGAGCTGTTTTTT | CASSIGGGTGELFF
TRBJ1-5 | TRBV7-8 | TRBD1 | - | 16 | TGTGCCAGCAGCTCACTGTGGACAGGGGAAAATCAGCCCCAGCATTTT | CASSSLWTGENQPQHF
TRBJ1-1 | TRBV12-5 | - | - | 13 | TGTGCTAGTGGTTTGACAGCCGGGCTTGAAGCTTTCTTT | CASGLTAGLEAFF
TRBJ2-7 | TRBV19 | - | - | 18 | TGTGCCAGTAGTCCGAGGGCGCAAGACGGACACCTCTCCTACGAGCAGTACTTC | CASSPRAQDGHLSYEQYF
TRBJ1-1 | TRBV7-2 | - | - | 13 | TGTGCCAGCACCAAAAGCACCAACACTGAAGCTTTCTTT | CASTKSTNTEAFF
TRBJ1-2 | TRBV11-2 | - | - | 13 | TGTGCCAGCAGCTTACAAGGGATAGGCGGCTACACCTTC | CASSLQGIGGYTF
TRBJ1-2 | TRBV5-8 | TRBD1 | - | 13 | TGTGCCAGCAGCTTGCAGGGGGCCTATGGCTACACCTTC | CASSLQGAYGYTF
TRBJ2-1 | TRBV3-1/TRBV3-2 | TRBD1 | - | 17 | TGTGCCAGCAGCCAAACTAAGGGACAGTACCCCTACAATGAGCAGTTCTTC | CASSQTKGQYPYNEQFF
TRBJ2-5 | TRBV9 | - | few | 15 | TGTGCCAGCAGCGTAGACACCCGTCCCCTAGAGACCCAGTACTTC | CASSVDTRPLETQYF
TRBJ2-7 | TRBV3-1/TRBV3-2 | - | - | 13 | TGTGCCAGCAGCCAAGGACATAGCCTACGTGAGTACTTC | CASSQGHSLREYF
TRBJ1-5 | TRBV6-2/TRBV6-3 | TRBD1 | - | 15 | TGTGCCAGCAGTTACATCAGGGGGGCGGATCAGCCCCAGCATTTT | CASSYIRGADQPQHF
TRBJ2-2 | TRBV19 | - | - | 13 | TGTGCCAGTAGTCCCCAGATCGCCGGGGAGCTGTTTTTT | CASSPQIAGELFF